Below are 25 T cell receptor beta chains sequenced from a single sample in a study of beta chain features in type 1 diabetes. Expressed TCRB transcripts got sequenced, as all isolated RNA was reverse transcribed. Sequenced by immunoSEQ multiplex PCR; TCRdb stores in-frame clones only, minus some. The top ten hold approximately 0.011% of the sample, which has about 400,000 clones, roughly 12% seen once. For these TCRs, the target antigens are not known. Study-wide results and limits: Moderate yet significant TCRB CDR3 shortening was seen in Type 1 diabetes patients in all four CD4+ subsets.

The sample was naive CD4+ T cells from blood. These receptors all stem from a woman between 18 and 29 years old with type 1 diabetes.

The CDR3: CASSQESLSGTIDKNIQYF. CDR3 DNA: TGTGCCAGCAGCCAAGAGTCACTTAGCGGAACCATAGACAAAAACATTCAGTACTTC. V and J are TRBV4-2 and TRBJ2-4; possible D gene TRBD2, 6 bases. CDR1 and CDR2 (germline): LGHNA, YNFKEQ. V was shortened by 0 bases and J by 3 bases, with 21 bases between the two germline ends. CDR3 size: 19 residues.

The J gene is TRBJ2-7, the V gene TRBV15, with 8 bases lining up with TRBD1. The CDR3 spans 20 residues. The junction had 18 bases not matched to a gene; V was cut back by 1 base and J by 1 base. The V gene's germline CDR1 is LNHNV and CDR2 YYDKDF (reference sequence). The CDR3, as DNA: TGTGCCACCAGCAGAGTCATACCAACCCGGTGGGACAGGTTATCCTACGAGCAGTACTTC. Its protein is CATSRVIPTRWDRLSYEQYF.

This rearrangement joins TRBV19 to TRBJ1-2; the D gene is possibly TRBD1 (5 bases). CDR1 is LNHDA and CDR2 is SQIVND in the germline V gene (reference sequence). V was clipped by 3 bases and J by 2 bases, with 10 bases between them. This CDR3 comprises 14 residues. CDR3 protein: CASSIFQGNYGYTF. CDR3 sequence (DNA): TGTGCCAGTAGTATCTTCCAGGGCAACTATGGCTACACCTTC. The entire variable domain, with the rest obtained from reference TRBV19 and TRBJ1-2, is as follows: DGGITQSPKYLFRKEGQNVTLSCEQNLNHDAMYWYRQDPGQGLRLIYYSQIVNDFQKGDIAEGYSVSREKKESFPLTVTSAQKNPTAFYLCASSIFQGNYGYTFGSGTRLTVV.

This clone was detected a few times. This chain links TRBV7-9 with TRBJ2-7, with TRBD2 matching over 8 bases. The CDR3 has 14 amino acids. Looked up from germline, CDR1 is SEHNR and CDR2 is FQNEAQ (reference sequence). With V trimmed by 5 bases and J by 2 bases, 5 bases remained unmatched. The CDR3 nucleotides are TGTGCCAGCAGCGCCGCCGGGGGGGCCTACGAGCAGTACTTC. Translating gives CASSAAGGAYEQYF.

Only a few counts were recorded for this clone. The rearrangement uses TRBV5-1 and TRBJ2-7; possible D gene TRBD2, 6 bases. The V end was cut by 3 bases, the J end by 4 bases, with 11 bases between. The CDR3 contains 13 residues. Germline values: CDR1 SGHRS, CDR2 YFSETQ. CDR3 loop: CASSYAGGYEQYF. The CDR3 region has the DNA TGCGCCAGCAGCTACGCAGGAGGGTACGAGCAGTACTTC.

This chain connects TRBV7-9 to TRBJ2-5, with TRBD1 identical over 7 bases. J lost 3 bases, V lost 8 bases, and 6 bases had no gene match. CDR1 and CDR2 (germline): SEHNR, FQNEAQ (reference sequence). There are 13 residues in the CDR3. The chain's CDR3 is CASGFQGEETQYF. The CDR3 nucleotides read TGTGCCAGCGGATTTCAGGGGGAAGAGACCCAGTACTTC.

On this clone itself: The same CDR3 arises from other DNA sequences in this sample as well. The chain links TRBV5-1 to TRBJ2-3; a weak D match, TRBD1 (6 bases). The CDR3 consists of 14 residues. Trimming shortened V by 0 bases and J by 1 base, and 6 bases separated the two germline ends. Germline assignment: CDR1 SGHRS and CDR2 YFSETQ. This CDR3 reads CASSLGTGTDTQYF. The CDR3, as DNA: TGCGCCAGCAGCTTGGGGACAGGCACAGATACGCAGTATTTT.

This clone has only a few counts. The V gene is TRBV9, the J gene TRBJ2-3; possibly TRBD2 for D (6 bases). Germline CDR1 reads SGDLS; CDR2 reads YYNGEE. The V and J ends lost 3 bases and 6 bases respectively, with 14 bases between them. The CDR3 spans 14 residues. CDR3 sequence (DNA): TGTGCCAGCAGCGGTCGTGGGGCGGGGGATACGCAGTATTTT. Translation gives CASSGRGAGDTQYF.

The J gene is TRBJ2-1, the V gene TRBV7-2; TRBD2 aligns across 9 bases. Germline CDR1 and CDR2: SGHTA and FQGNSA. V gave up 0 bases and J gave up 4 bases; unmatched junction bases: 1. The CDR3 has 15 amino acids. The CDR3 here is CASSLAAGGYNEQFF. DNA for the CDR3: TGTGCCAGCAGCTTAGCTGCGGGGGGGTACAATGAGCAGTTCTTC.

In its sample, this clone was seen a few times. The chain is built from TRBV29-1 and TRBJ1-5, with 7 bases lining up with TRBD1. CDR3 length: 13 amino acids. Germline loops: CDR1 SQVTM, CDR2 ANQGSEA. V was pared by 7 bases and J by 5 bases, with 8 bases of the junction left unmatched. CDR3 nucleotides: TGCAGCGCCTGGACAGGTGGCCATCAGCCCCAGCATTTT. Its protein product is CSAWTGGHQPQHF.

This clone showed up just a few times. The DNA for the CDR3 is TGTGCCAGCAGCTTCTTTCCACCGCAGGGATGGGGCACTGAAGCTTTCTTT. Translated, it gives CASSFFPPQGWGTEAFF. The chain links TRBV11-2 to TRBJ1-1; D might be TRBD1 (5 bases). V was clipped by 3 bases and J by 4 bases, with 21 bases between them. Germline CDR1 SGHAT, CDR2 FQNNGV. The CDR3 consists of 17 residues.

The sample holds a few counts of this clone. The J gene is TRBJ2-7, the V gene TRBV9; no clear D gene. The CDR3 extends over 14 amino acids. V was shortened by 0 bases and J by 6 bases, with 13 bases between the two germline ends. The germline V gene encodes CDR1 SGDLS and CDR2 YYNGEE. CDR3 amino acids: CASSVESKTPEQYF. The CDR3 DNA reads TGTGCCAGCAGCGTAGAATCTAAAACGCCCGAGCAGTACTTC.

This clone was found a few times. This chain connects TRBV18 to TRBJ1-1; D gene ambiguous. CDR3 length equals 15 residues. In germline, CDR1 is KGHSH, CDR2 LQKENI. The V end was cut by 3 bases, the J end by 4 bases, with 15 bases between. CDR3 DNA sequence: TGTGCCAGCTCACCCGGTGAGGGTCTAATCACTGAAGCTTTCTTT. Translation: CASSPGEGLITEAFF.

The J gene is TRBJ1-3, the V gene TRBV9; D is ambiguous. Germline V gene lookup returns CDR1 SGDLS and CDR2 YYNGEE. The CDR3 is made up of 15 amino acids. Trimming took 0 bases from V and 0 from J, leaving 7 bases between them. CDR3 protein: CASSVAALSGNTIYF. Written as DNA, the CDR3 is TGTGCCAGCAGCGTAGCAGCGCTCTCTGGAAACACCATATATTTT.

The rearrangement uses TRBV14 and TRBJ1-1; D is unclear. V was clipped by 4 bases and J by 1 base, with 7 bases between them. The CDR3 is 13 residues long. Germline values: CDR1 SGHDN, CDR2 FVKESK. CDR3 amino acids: CASSLTANTEAFF. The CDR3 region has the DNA TGTGCCAGCAGCCTCACAGCGAACACTGAAGCTTTCTTT. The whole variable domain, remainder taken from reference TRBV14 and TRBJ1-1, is EAGVTQFPSHSVIEKGQTVTLRCDPISGHDNLYWYRRVMGKEIKFLLHFVKESKQDESGMPNNRFLAERTGGTYSTLKVQPAELEDSGVYFCASSLTANTEAFFGQGTRLTVV.

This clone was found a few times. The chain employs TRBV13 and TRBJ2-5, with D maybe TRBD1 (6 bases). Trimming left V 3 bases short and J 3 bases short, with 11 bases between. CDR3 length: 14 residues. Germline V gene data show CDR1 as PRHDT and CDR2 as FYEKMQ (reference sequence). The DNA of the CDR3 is TGTGCCAGCAGCTTCGGACAGCCTGAAGAGACCCAGTACTTC. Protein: CASSFGQPEETQYF.

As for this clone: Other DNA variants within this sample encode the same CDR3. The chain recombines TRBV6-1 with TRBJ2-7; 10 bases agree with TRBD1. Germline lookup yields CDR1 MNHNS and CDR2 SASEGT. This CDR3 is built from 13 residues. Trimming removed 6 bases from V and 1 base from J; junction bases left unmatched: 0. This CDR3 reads CASRDRGSYEQYF. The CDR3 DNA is TGTGCCAGCAGGGACAGGGGGTCCTACGAGCAGTACTTC.

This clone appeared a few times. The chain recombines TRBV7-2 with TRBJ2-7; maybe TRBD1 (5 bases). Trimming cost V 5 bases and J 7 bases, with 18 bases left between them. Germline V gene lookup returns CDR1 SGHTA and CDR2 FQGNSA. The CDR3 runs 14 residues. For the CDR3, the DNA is TGTGCCAGCAGCGTTTCCTGGGGCCTGGAAGAGCAGTACTTC. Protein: CASSVSWGLEEQYF. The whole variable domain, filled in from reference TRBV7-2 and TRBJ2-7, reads GAGVSQSPSNKVTEKGKDVELRCDPISGHTALYWYRQSLGQGLEFLIYFQGNSAPDKSGLPSDRFSAERTGGSVSTLTIQRTQQEDSAVYLCASSVSWGLEEQYFGPGTRLTVT.

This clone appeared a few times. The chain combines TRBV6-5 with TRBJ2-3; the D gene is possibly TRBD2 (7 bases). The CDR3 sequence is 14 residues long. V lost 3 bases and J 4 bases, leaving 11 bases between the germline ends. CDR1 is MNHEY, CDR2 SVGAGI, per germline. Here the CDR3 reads CASSYGGGADTQYF. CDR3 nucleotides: TGTGCCAGCAGTTATGGCGGGGGCGCAGATACGCAGTATTTT.

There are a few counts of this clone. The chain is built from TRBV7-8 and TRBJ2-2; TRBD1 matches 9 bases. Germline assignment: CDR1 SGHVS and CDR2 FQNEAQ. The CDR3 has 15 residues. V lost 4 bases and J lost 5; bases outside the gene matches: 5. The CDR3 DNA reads TGTGCCAGCAGCTCCGGGACAGGGTGGACCGGGGAGCTGTTTTTT. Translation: CASSSGTGWTGELFF. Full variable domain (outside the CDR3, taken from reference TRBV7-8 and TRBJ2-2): GAGVSQSPRYKVAKRGQDVALRCDPISGHVSLFWYQQALGQGPEFLTYFQNEAQLDKSGLPSDRFFAERPEGSVSTLKIQRTQQEDSAVYLCASSSGTGWTGELFFGEGSRLTVL.

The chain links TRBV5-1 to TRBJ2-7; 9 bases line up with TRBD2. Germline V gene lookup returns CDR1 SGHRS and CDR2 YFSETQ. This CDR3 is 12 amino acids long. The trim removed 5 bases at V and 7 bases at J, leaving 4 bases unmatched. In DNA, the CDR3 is TGCGCCAGCAGTCCTAGCGGGGAGGAGCAGTACTTC. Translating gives CASSPSGEEQYF. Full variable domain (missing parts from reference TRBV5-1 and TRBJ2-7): KAGVTQTPRYLIKTRGQQVTLSCSPISGHRSVSWYQQTPGQGLQFLFEYFSETQRNKGNFPGRFSGRQFSNSRSEMNVSTLELGDSALYLCASSPSGEEQYFGPGTRLTVT.

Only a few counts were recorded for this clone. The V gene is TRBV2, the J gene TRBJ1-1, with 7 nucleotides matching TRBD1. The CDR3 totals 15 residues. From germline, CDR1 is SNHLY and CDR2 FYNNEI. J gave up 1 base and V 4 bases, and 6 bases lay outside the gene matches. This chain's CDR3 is CASSVQGHTNTEAFF. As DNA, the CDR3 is TGTGCCAGCAGTGTACAGGGGCATACGAACACTGAAGCTTTCTTT. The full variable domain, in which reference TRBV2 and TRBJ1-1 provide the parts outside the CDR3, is EPEVTQTPSHQVTQMGQEVILRCVPISNHLYFYWYRQILGQKVEFLVSFYNNEISEKSEIFDDQFSVERPDGSNFTLKIRSTKLEDSAMYFCASSVQGHTNTEAFFGQGTRLTVV.

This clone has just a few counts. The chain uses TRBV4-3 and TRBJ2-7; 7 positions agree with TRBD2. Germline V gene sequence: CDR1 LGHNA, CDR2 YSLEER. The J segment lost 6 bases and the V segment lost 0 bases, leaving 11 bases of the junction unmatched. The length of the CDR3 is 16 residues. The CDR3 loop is CASSQEGGGGSTEQYF. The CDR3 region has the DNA TGCGCCAGCAGCCAAGAGGGGGGTGGCGGGAGCACCGAGCAGTACTTC.

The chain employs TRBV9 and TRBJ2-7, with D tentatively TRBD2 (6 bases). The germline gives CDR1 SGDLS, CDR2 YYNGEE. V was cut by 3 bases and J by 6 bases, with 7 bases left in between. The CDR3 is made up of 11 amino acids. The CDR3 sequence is CASSGEAEQYF. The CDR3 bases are TGTGCCAGCAGCGGGGAGGCCGAGCAGTACTTC.

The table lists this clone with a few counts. CDR3 loop: CASSLAAGGGVYEQYF. CDR3 nucleotide sequence: TGCGCCAGCAGCTTGGCCGCAGGGGGCGGCGTCTACGAGCAGTACTTC. The genes are TRBV5-1 and TRBJ2-7; the match to TRBD1 covers 8 bases. The germline V gene encodes CDR1 SGHRS and CDR2 YFSETQ. This CDR3 is built from 16 residues. V lost 0 bases to trimming and J lost 3 bases; unmatched junction nucleotides: 8.